A single sample is the source of the 12 T cell receptor beta chains below, sequenced in a study of Ad26.COV2.S vaccination and SARS-CoV-2 variants. Treatment described: approximately 18 received Ad26.COV2.S at low or high dose, single or two shots; about 5 received placebo; per-sample allocation not given. Repertoires come from day 63 after the first vaccine or placebo injection. Sequenced by immunoSEQ multiplex PCR; TCRdb stores in-frame clones only, minus some. This sample has 200,000 to 300,000 clones, with 70% to 90% found just once. The sequencing here drew on peripheral blood, taken in a trial of Ad26.COV2.S vaccine versus placebo. These receptors came from a person aged 18-60 years who received the Ad26.COV2.S COVID-19 vaccine or a placebo.

This clone was seen only once. This chain connects TRBV5-1 to TRBJ2-3; the match to TRBD2 covers 11 bases. CDR3 length: 16 residues. The V gene's germline CDR1 is SGHRS and CDR2 YFSETQ. J gave up 5 bases and V 4 bases, and 9 bases lay outside the gene matches. CDR3 protein: CASSQLSGGALDTQYF. The CDR3 nucleotides are TGCGCCAGCAGCCAGCTTAGCGGGGGGGCATTAGATACGCAGTATTTT. Filled out from reference TRBV5-1 and TRBJ2-3, the complete variable domain reads KAGVTQTPRYLIKTRGQQVTLSCSPISGHRSVSWYQQTPGQGLQFLFEYFSETQRNKGNFPGRFSGRQFSNSRSEMNVSTLELGDSALYLCASSQLSGGALDTQYFGPGTRLTVL.

This rearrangement joins TRBV29-1 to TRBJ1-2, with D possibly TRBD1 on 5 matching bases. The CDR3 has 13 residues. V dropped 4 bases and J dropped 1 base, with 10 bases sitting between them. Germline CDR1 and CDR2: SQVTM and ANQGSEA. The CDR3 region has the DNA TGCAGCGTTGGGGTGGACATTAACTATGGCTACACCTTC. Residues: CSVGVDINYGYTF.

This chain connects TRBV5-5 to TRBJ1-1; 9 bases are a match to TRBD1. Unmatched junction bases numbered 5, after V lost 0 bases and J lost 5 bases. The CDR3 runs to 15 residues. Germline assignment: CDR1 SGHKS and CDR2 YYEKEE (reference sequence). CDR3 region: CASSLAGTGKTEAFF. The CDR3 DNA sequence: TGTGCCAGCAGCTTGGCTGGGACAGGGAAGACTGAAGCTTTCTTT. The complete variable domain, with remaining parts taken from reference TRBV5-5 and TRBJ1-1, reads DAGVTQSPTHLIKTRGQQVTLRCSPISGHKSVSWYQQVLGQGPQFIFQYYEKEERGRGNFPDRFSARQFPNYSSELNVNALLLGDSALYLCASSLAGTGKTEAFFGQGTRLTVV.

This clone was seen once. V and J are TRBV6-1 and TRBJ1-5; D remains ambiguous. Trimming took 3 bases from V and 6 from J, leaving 12 bases between them. The CDR3 is 14 amino acids. Looked up from germline, CDR1 is MNHNS and CDR2 is SASEGT. The CDR3 reads CASSESWQGQPQHF. Written as DNA, the CDR3 is TGTGCCAGCAGTGAGTCCTGGCAAGGTCAGCCCCAGCATTTT.

The chain couples TRBV6-1 to TRBJ1-1; maybe TRBD1 (6 bases). CDR1 is MNHNS and CDR2 is SASEGT in the germline V gene. Trimming left V 0 bases short and J 2 bases short, with 16 bases between. The CDR3 runs to 17 residues. This chain's CDR3 is CASSEALRSRGNTEAFF. Here the CDR3 DNA reads TGTGCCAGCAGTGAAGCTCTCCGAAGCAGGGGAAACACTGAAGCTTTCTTT.

A few counts support this clone. J is TRBJ1-5 and V is TRBV23-1; no definite D call. TRBV23-1 is designated an ORF whose function remains uncertain. The CDR3 runs to 15 residues. The V end was cut by 0 bases, the J end by 2 bases, with 8 bases between. The CDR3 reads CASSQSGNGNQPQHF. The CDR3 coding sequence is TGCGCCAGCAGTCAATCCGGCAATGGCAATCAGCCCCAGCATTTT.

The V call is TRBV6-2 or TRBV6-3, the J call TRBJ2-2; D unresolved. The CDR3 spans 13 residues. Trimming shortened V by 6 bases and J by 1 base, and 6 bases separated the two germline ends. Per the germline V gene, CDR1 is MNHEY and CDR2 is SVGEGT. CDR3 region: CASSGLNTGELFF. CDR3 nucleotide sequence: TGTGCCAGCAGCGGCCTGAACACCGGGGAGCTGTTTTTT.

J is TRBJ2-1 and V is TRBV7-3; 10 nucleotides align to TRBD2. This CDR3 is 15 amino acids long. CDR1 and CDR2 (germline): SGHTA, FQGTGA. Trimming cost V 0 bases and J 6 bases; bases outside gene matches: 2. The CDR3 is CASSLTSGRFNEQFF. For the CDR3, the DNA is TGTGCCAGCAGCTTAACTAGCGGGAGGTTCAATGAGCAGTTCTTC.

This chain links TRBV4-3 with TRBJ1-4; 7 bases match TRBD1. With V trimmed by 4 bases and J by 7 bases, 9 bases remained unmatched. Germline V gives CDR1 LGHNA, CDR2 YSLEER. The CDR3 runs 15 residues. The CDR3 loop is CASSPEGAGGEKLFF. CDR3 coding DNA: TGCGCCAGCAGCCCCGAGGGGGCAGGTGGTGAAAAACTGTTTTTT.

This clone has just one count. The gene calls are TRBV28 and TRBJ2-7; 13 nucleotides agree with TRBD2. Trimming at V came to 6 bases and at J to 1 base, leaving 12 bases not matched to a gene. CDR3 length: 18 amino acids. Germline V CDR1 and CDR2: MDHEN, SYDVKM. CDR3 nucleotide sequence: TGTGCCAGCAGGGGAACTAGCGGGGGGGCCGGTCAATCCTACGAGCAGTACTTC. Translated: CASRGTSGGAGQSYEQYF.

This clone appeared once. The rearrangement links TRBV6-5 to TRBJ1-5; D is ambiguous. CDR3 length: 14 amino acids. Germline CDR1 MNHEY, CDR2 SVGAGI. The V end was cut by 6 bases, the J end by 4 bases, with 13 bases between. This CDR3 is CASSLKMGNQPQHF. For the CDR3, the DNA is TGTGCCAGCAGCCTCAAGATGGGGAATCAGCCCCAGCATTTT.

This rearrangement joins TRBV5-6 to TRBJ2-7; 13 bases agree with TRBD2. The CDR3 runs 14 residues. J lost 10 bases, V lost 1 base, and 5 bases had no gene match. CDR1 is SGHDT, CDR2 YYEEEE, per germline. The CDR3 nucleotides read TGTGCCAGCAGCTTGATACTAGCGGGAGGGCCCCAGTACTTC. Translated: CASSLILAGGPQYF. Supplemented by reference TRBV5-6 and TRBJ2-7, the full variable domain reads DAGVTQSPTHLIKTRGQQVTLRCSPKSGHDTVSWYQQALGQGPQFIFQYYEEEERQRGNFPDRFSGHQFPNYSSELNVNALLLGDSALYLCASSLILAGGPQYFGPGTRLTVT.